This T cell receptor beta chain came from a study of T cell repertoires in cytomegalovirus infection. Via MiXCR, TCRdb re-called the reads, giving one row per CDR3 protein. In the table there are tens of thousands of distinct CDR3 sequences, around 3.8% of which are singletons. This clonotype has ten or more counts. Its specificity is not known. Study-wide findings and caveats: HLA-C-restricted CMV clonotypes gave the most frequent clonotype in two of eight donors.

Sequencing input: PBMCs. This TCR was sampled from a human donor in good health (CMV status not recorded). Some clones in this sample may be carry-over from other donors' samples.

CDR3 loop: CASSLPGLSYNEQFF. The DNA of the CDR3 is TGTGCCAGCAGCCTACCGGGACTTTCCTACAATGAGCAGTTCTTC. This chain joins TRBV7-9 and TRBJ2-1, with D perhaps matching TRBD2 (6 bases). CDR1 and CDR2 from the germline V gene are SEHNR and FQNEAQ (reference sequence). This CDR3 contains 15 residues. The V gene lost 5 bases and the J gene lost 1 base, with 12 bases spanning the gap. Based on the CDR3 plus reference TRBV7-9 and TRBJ2-1, the full variable domain is DTGVSQNPRHKITKRGQNVTFRCDPISEHNRLYWYRQTLGQGPEFLTYFQNEAQLEKSRLLSDRFSAERPKGSFSTLEIQRTEQGDSAMYLCASSLPGLSYNEQFFGPGTRLTVL.